The 29 T cell receptor beta chains presented below share a single source sample, sequenced in a study of sequential checkpoint blockade in melanoma. Assay used: immunoSEQ multiplex PCR; TCRdb lists only in-frame clones, some missing. The data contain about 14,000 clones, under 65% of them singletons. The treatment was: randomized to nivolumab then ipilimumab (arm A) or the reverse (arm B). The sample here was CD8+ T cells sorted from blood (inferred from file names), taken from a patient given nivolumab and ipilimumab in sequence. The receptors shown here come from a human donor with melanoma.

The chain couples TRBV27 to TRBJ2-3; 9 nucleotides line up with TRBD2. Germline lookup yields CDR1 MNHEY and CDR2 SMNVEV (reference sequence). Trimming removed 2 bases from V and 11 bases from J; junction bases left unmatched: 14. This CDR3 contains 16 residues. CDR3 protein: CASSLVAGVSTIRQYF. The DNA for the CDR3 is TGTGCCAGCAGTTTAGTAGCGGGGGTTTCTACCATCCGGCAGTATTTT.

This chain uses TRBV5-5 with TRBJ2-5; the D is unclear. Germline V CDR1 and CDR2: SGHKS, YYEKEE (reference sequence). The V gene lost 4 bases and the J gene lost 8 bases, with 12 bases spanning the gap. The CDR3 totals 12 residues. CDR3 coding DNA: TGTGCCAGCAGCCGCCCACTCGATACCCAGTACTTC. Amino acids: CASSRPLDTQYF.

This clone showed up just a few times. The V call is TRBV4-2, the J call TRBJ1-2; 12 nucleotides align to TRBD1. Per germline, CDR1 LGHNA and CDR2 YNFKEQ. V shed 4 bases, J shed 5 bases, and the junction held 2 bases outside the gene matches. The CDR3 has 14 amino acids. CDR3 sequence: CASSPGQGAYGYTF. The CDR3 DNA sequence: TGTGCCAGCAGCCCGGGACAGGGGGCGTATGGCTACACCTTC.

The V and J genes are TRBV15 and TRBJ2-1; D gene ambiguous. V lost 1 base and J 0 bases, leaving 10 bases between the germline ends. Germline assignment: CDR1 LNHNV and CDR2 YYDKDF (reference sequence). The CDR3 loop spans 16 amino acids. The CDR3 bases are TGTGCCACCAGCAGAGCGGTAGTCCGCTCCTACAATGAGCAGTTCTTC. It translates to CATSRAVVRSYNEQFF.

This clone occurred a few times. J is TRBJ1-1 and V is TRBV5-1; D is uncertain. Trimming removed 0 bases at V and 1 base at J, with 7 bases between. The CDR3 covers 14 residues. Germline V gene lookup returns CDR1 SGHRS and CDR2 YFSETQ. The CDR3 region is CASSLASGNTEAFF. CDR3 bases: TGCGCCAGCAGCTTGGCGTCAGGGAACACTGAAGCTTTCTTT.

This clone appeared a few times. This rearrangement joins TRBV30 to TRBJ1-4; D gene unclear. The CDR3 totals 18 residues. Germline CDR1 reads GTSNPN; CDR2 reads SVGIG (reference sequence). V was cut by 3 bases and J by 5 bases, with 25 bases left in between. DNA of the CDR3: TGTGCCTGGAGAACCGGGGAAGATCATTTAGTGGGGAATGAAAAACTGTTTTTT. This codes for CAWRTGEDHLVGNEKLFF.

The count of this clone is one. The rearrangement joins TRBV6-5 to TRBJ2-5; D is unclear. Germline CDR1 MNHEY, CDR2 SVGAGI. The CDR3 spans 12 residues. Trimming cost V 2 bases and J 2 bases, with 3 bases left between them. CDR3 nucleotides: TGTGCCAGCAGTTACACACAAGAGACCCAGTACTTC. It encodes CASSYTQETQYF.

The V call is TRBV6-9, the J call TRBJ1-5; 8 nucleotides align to TRBD1. V was clipped by 6 bases and J by 3 bases; unmatched bases: 7. The CDR3 contains 15 residues. Germline V CDR1 and CDR2: MNHGY, SVAAGI. The DNA for the CDR3 is TGTGCCAGCAGCCTTGGACAGGGATACAATCAGCCCCAGCATTTT. Its translation: CASSLGQGYNQPQHF.

The V and J genes are TRBV12-1 and TRBJ2-1; the table's D call of TRBD1 was not tested on the DNA. TRBV12-1 is a documented pseudogene. This CDR3 is 16 amino acids long. The CDR3 nucleotides are TGTGCCAGCAGCTGGGCAAGACAGGGGAGGAACAATGAGCAGTTCTTC. It translates to CASSWARQGRNNEQFF.

V is TRBV7-6 and J is TRBJ2-7, with 7 positions matching TRBD1. Germline-derived CDR1 and CDR2 are SGHVS and FNYEAQ. CDR3 length equals 15 residues. J gave up 4 bases and V 1 base, and 7 bases lay outside the gene matches. In DNA form, the CDR3 reads TGTGCCAGCAGCTTAGGGGACAGTGGCGTGTACGAGCAGTACTTC. Protein: CASSLGDSGVYEQYF. The variable domain in full, completed from reference TRBV7-6 and TRBJ2-7, reads GAGVSQSPRYKVTKRGQDVALRCDPISGHVSLYWYRQALGQGPEFLTYFNYEAQQDKSGLPNDRFSAERPEGSISTLTIQRTEQRDSAMYRCASSLGDSGVYEQYFGPGTRLTVT.

The chain recombines TRBV28 with TRBJ2-2; D remains ambiguous. The V gene lost 2 bases and the J gene lost 4 bases, with 5 bases spanning the gap. CDR1 MDHEN and CDR2 SYDVKM come from the germline V gene. CDR3 length equals 13 residues. The DNA of the CDR3 is TGTGCCAGCAGTTTAAGGAGCACCGGGGAGCTGTTTTTT. This translates into CASSLRSTGELFF.

The V and J genes are TRBV10-1 and TRBJ2-7, with a weak D call TRBD1 (6 bases). Trimming shortened V by 10 bases and J by 0 bases, and 13 bases separated the two germline ends. Germline lookup yields CDR1 WNHNN and CDR2 SYGVQD (reference sequence). The CDR3 is made up of 13 amino acids. The CDR3 spells CATTGTNSYEQYF. For the CDR3, the DNA is TGCGCCACCACTGGGACAAACTCCTACGAGCAGTACTTC.

This clone was detected only a few times. The V and J genes are TRBV9 and TRBJ2-2; perhaps TRBD2 as D (5 bases). Per germline, CDR1 SGDLS and CDR2 YYNGEE. This CDR3 is 14 amino acids long. The V gene lost 5 bases and the J gene lost 5 bases, with 13 bases spanning the gap. The CDR3 here is CASRSIGGTGELFF. The CDR3 bases are TGTGCCAGCAGATCGATCGGAGGAACCGGGGAGCTGTTTTTT.

This chain connects TRBV9 to TRBJ2-2; 7 nucleotides agree with TRBD1. The CDR3 is made up of 15 amino acids. CDR1 and CDR2 from the germline V gene are SGDLS and YYNGEE. The junction had 1 base not matched to a gene; V was cut back by 2 bases and J by 0 bases. CDR3 amino acids: CASSVDRANTGELFF. CDR3 DNA: TGTGCCAGCAGCGTTGACAGGGCGAACACCGGGGAGCTGTTTTTT.

The genes are TRBV29-1 and TRBJ2-1; D is perhaps TRBD1 (6 bases). V lost 0 bases to trimming and J lost 6 bases, with 12 bases between them. Germline V gene lookup returns CDR1 SQVTM and CDR2 ANQGSEA. CDR3 length equals 14 residues. CDR3 sequence: CSVEEGASVNEQFF. The CDR3 DNA is TGCAGCGTTGAAGAGGGGGCTTCTGTCAATGAGCAGTTCTTC.

This clone came up a few times. This chain connects TRBV7-9 to TRBJ2-7, with 11 bases aligning to TRBD1. This CDR3 has 18 amino acids. The germline CDR1 and CDR2 sequences are SEHNR and FQNEAQ (reference sequence). J was trimmed by 5 bases and V by 3 bases; bases with no gene match: 15. The CDR3 loop is CASSLRTGGAGTVHEQYF. CDR3 coding DNA: TGTGCCAGCAGCTTGCGGACAGGGGGCGCAGGAACGGTCCACGAGCAGTACTTC.

The rearrangement uses TRBV14 and TRBJ2-7; 7 nucleotides match TRBD1. V trimming: 1 base; J trimming: 4 bases; junction bases outside the gene matches: 10. The CDR3 length is 16 residues. Germline V CDR1 and CDR2: SGHDN, FVKESK. The CDR3 region has the DNA TGTGCCAGCAGCCAAGGAGCCGGGACAGAGAAGTACGAGCAGTACTTC. As protein: CASSQGAGTEKYEQYF.

The rearrangement joins TRBV4-2 to TRBJ1-4, with D possibly TRBD1 on 6 matching bases. The germline V and J ends were trimmed by 0 bases and 8 bases, with 25 bases remaining between them. Germline CDR1 and CDR2: LGHNA and YNFKEQ. This CDR3 contains 19 residues. CDR3 in DNA: TGTGCCAGCAGCCAAGATCTGGGCACAGGGTTTTTGTTCGGGGAAAAACTGTTTTTT. Translation gives CASSQDLGTGFLFGEKLFF.

Judged by abundance, this clone is medium-sized. The chain recombines TRBV28 with TRBJ2-7, with 9 bases fitting TRBD2. V shed 3 bases, J shed 1 base, and the junction held 19 bases outside the gene matches. CDR3 length: 20 amino acids. Looked up from germline, CDR1 is MDHEN and CDR2 is SYDVKM. CDR3 sequence (DNA): TGTGCCAGCAGTTTTACTCCGACCTCAGCGGGGGGCCTAAATTCCTACGAGCAGTACTTC. Amino acids: CASSFTPTSAGGLNSYEQYF. Based on the CDR3 plus reference TRBV28 and TRBJ2-7, the full variable domain is DVKVTQSSRYLVKRTGEKVFLECVQDMDHENMFWYRQDPGLGLRLIYFSYDVKMKEKGDIPEGYSVSREKKERFSLILESASTNQTSMYLCASSFTPTSAGGLNSYEQYFGPGTRLTVT.

This clone was observed a few times. The genes are TRBV18 and TRBJ1-2; TRBD1 agrees at 7 bases. Losses at the gene ends were 5 bases for V and 6 bases for J; bases not matched to a gene: 9. CDR3 length: 14 residues. Germline CDR1 KGHSH, CDR2 LQKENI. CDR3 bases: TGTGCCAGCTCAACTACAGGGGCCAGGAATGGCTACACCTTC. The encoded protein is CASSTTGARNGYTF.

This clone came up a few times. Germline is not matched at one junction end, which may reflect a read error. The gene calls are TRBV15 and TRBJ2-5; the D gene is possibly TRBD2 (5 bases). Germline V lookup: CDR1 LNHNV, CDR2 YYDKDF (reference sequence). The CDR3 consists of 12 residues. The CDR3 region has the DNA TGTGCCAGCAGCTTAGCGTGGGAGACCCAGTACTTC. Protein product: CASSLAWETQYF.

This clone appeared a single time. The V and J genes are TRBV7-8 and TRBJ1-4; D is uncertain. This CDR3 has 15 amino acids. Germline V gene sequence: CDR1 SGHVS, CDR2 FQNEAQ. Trimming removed 1 base at V and 2 bases at J, with 8 bases between. DNA for the CDR3: TGTGCCAGCAGCTTAGTTCGGGTGACTAATGAAAAACTGTTTTTT. It encodes CASSLVRVTNEKLFF.

This clone was seen only a few times. The V call is TRBV4-1, the J call TRBJ2-1; D is undetermined. The V end lost 0 bases, the J end lost 1 base, and 4 bases lay between the germline ends. The V gene's germline CDR1 is MGHRA and CDR2 YSYEKL. The CDR3 runs to 14 residues. CDR3 coding DNA: TGCGCCAGCAGCCAAGATCTGTCCTACAATGAGCAGTTCTTC. It is translated as CASSQDLSYNEQFF.

Only a few counts were recorded for this clone. J is TRBJ1-4 and V is TRBV5-8, with D perhaps TRBD1 (5 bases). This CDR3 is built from 17 residues. V was pared by 0 bases and J by 1 base, with 13 bases between. CDR1 is SGHTS and CDR2 is YDEGEE in the germline V gene. The CDR3 protein is CASSLVTEGVTNEKLFF. CDR3 DNA sequence: TGTGCCAGCAGCTTGGTTACGGAAGGGGTAACTAATGAAAAACTGTTTTTT.

The chain joins TRBV4-2 to TRBJ2-7; 7 bases align to TRBD2. CDR3 length: 14 residues. The junction had 9 bases not matched to a gene; V was cut back by 8 bases and J by 2 bases. CDR1 is LGHNA and CDR2 is YNFKEQ in the germline V gene. The CDR3 sequence: CASGEGYGAYEQYF. The CDR3 nucleotides are TGTGCCAGCGGGGAGGGATATGGGGCCTACGAGCAGTACTTC.

This clone was observed a few times. The chain is built from TRBV5-1 and TRBJ2-7; D is unclear. The CDR3 sequence is 11 residues long. Germline loops: CDR1 SGHRS, CDR2 YFSETQ. V lost 5 bases, J lost 3 bases, and 6 bases lay in between. The CDR3 is CASRLNYEQYF. The CDR3 nucleotides are TGCGCCAGCAGACTGAACTACGAGCAGTACTTC.

V gene TRBV2 combines with J gene TRBJ2-2, with a possible D match to TRBD2 (6 bases). Germline lookup yields CDR1 SNHLY and CDR2 FYNNEI. Trimming shortened V by 7 bases and J by 1 base, and 10 bases separated the two germline ends. This CDR3 is built from 14 residues. The CDR3 spells CASIPGGNTGELFF. DNA for the CDR3: TGTGCCAGCATACCCGGGGGGAACACCGGGGAGCTGTTTTTT.

In its sample, this clone was seen a few times. The chain uses TRBV13 and TRBJ2-1, with D possibly matching TRBD1 (5 bases). Germline CDR1 is PRHDT and CDR2 is FYEKMQ (reference sequence). V was clipped by 2 bases and J by 2 bases, with 10 bases between them. This CDR3 comprises 15 residues. The CDR3 loop is CASSLLRVTYNEQFF. The CDR3 DNA is TGTGCCAGCAGCTTACTCAGGGTTACCTACAATGAGCAGTTCTTC.

Only a few counts were recorded for this clone. The chain carries TRBV5-4 and TRBJ2-5, with TRBD1 matching 7 bases. This CDR3 has 16 amino acids. Germline V gene lookup returns CDR1 SGHNT and CDR2 YYREEE (reference sequence). Unmatched junction bases numbered 14, after V lost 4 bases and J lost 5 bases. The CDR3: CASSQLLTGSKETQYF. As DNA, the CDR3 is TGTGCCAGCAGCCAGTTATTGACAGGGTCCAAGGAGACCCAGTACTTC.